In its sample, the clone carrying this T cell receptor beta chain was seen a few times. No antigen is known for it. This CDR3 is built from 15 residues. V dropped 0 bases and J dropped 3 bases, with 11 bases sitting between them. Germline assignment: CDR1 SGHTA and CDR2 FQGNSA. This specimen belongs to a study of identical twins. Study-wide results and limits: Out-of-frame alpha sequences common to twins were enriched for low generation probability. One should note that invariant MAIT and iNKT cells could partly confound zero-insertion analyses.

A universal primer binding site was introduced by template switching. The final cDNA contained unique molecular identifiers. MiXCR, applied by TCRdb to the 5' RACE reads, yields one record per CDR3 protein. The sample carries roughly 690,000 distinct CDR3 sequences, around 5.7% recorded once. Sequences were obtained from naive T cells sorted from blood. The receptor comes from a man younger than 35 in good health. The chain employs TRBV7-2 and TRBJ1-2; tentatively, D is TRBD1 (5 bases). CDR3: CASSLAAGTYYGYTF. DNA of the CDR3: TGTGCCAGCAGCTTAGCTGCCGGGACCTACTATGGCTACACCTTC.